This T cell receptor (beta chain) was observed in a study of T cell responses to AZD1222 COVID-19 vaccine. Study-wide context: Second doses that came at about 4 or about 12 weeks were put together.

Findings and limits, study-wide: Spike-specific TCR repertoires showed rising breadth and depth after two AZD1222 doses. Spike was spanned by vaccine-associated CD4 TCRs, with dominance at 160-218 and 743-854. Unmutated variant regions are reportedly targeted by nearly half of spike-specific TCRs.

Profiled with immunoSEQ multiplex PCR; TCRdb holds only in-frame clones, not every one. Here the sample spans roughly 100,000 clones, nearly 95% being singletons. The V gene lost 1 base and the J gene lost 5 bases, with 10 bases spanning the gap. This CDR3 comprises 14 residues. Per germline, CDR1 SGHTA and CDR2 FQGNSA. A word on this clone: The target antigen is unknown.

This sequence originates from an adult in good health. V is TRBV7-2 and J is TRBJ2-3; D remains unclear. This specimen was peripheral blood, taken on day 0 of AZD1222 vaccination. The CDR3 loop is CASSLVVSQDTQYF. In nucleotides, the CDR3 is TGTGCCAGCAGCTTAGTGGTCAGCCAAGATACGCAGTATTTT.